These 5 T cell receptor beta chains came from one sample sequenced in a study of shared clonotypes between healthy human individuals. Repertoires were generated with immunoSEQ multiplex PCR, while TCRdb's copy carries only in-frame clones and drops some. The sample has about 530,000 clones, about 75% seen once. Sequencing was performed on PBMCs. The receptors stem from a woman aged 40 to 50 in good health. Some clones in this sample may be carry-over from other donors' samples.

The V and J genes are TRBV6-1 and TRBJ2-2; D uncertain. The germline V gene has CDR1 MNHNS and CDR2 SASEGT. V gave up 5 bases and J gave up 3 bases, with 10 bases separating them. The CDR3 loop spans 14 amino acids. The CDR3: CASSSERDTGELFF. In DNA form, the CDR3 reads TGTGCCAGCAGTTCGGAAAGAGACACCGGGGAGCTGTTTTTT.

The chain joins TRBV7-9 to TRBJ2-1, with 8 bases matching TRBD1. Germline trimming cut 10 bases from V and 12 bases from J; bases unmatched to any gene: 23. In germline, CDR1 is SEHNR, CDR2 FQNEAQ (reference sequence). The CDR3 covers 16 residues. CDR3 residues: CATPLWPGQVTGGQFF. CDR3 nucleotides: TGTGCCACACCCCTTTGGCCGGGACAGGTCACCGGGGGGCAGTTCTTC.

In nucleotides, the CDR3 is TGTGCCTGGAGTACGGGGGGATCCCCTACGGTC. As protein: CAWSTGGSPTV. The chain uses TRBV30 and TRBJ2-7; the match to TRBD2 covers 7 bases. CDR1 is GTSNPN and CDR2 is SVGIG in the germline V gene (reference sequence). The length of the CDR3 is 11 residues.

J is TRBJ2-5 and V is TRBV6-1; no clear D gene. Germline loops: CDR1 MNHNS, CDR2 SASEGT. V was pared by 7 bases and J by 1 base, with 13 bases between. CDR3 length: 14 residues. The CDR3 here is CASTMSRAQETQYF. The CDR3 coding sequence is TGTGCCAGCACAATGTCTAGGGCCCAAGAGACCCAGTACTTC.

The chain employs TRBV7-2 and TRBJ2-1; a weak D match, TRBD2 (5 bases). The germline V gene encodes CDR1 SGHTA and CDR2 FQGNSA. V gave up 5 bases and J gave up 4 bases, with 12 bases separating them. CDR3 length: 14 amino acids. CDR3 sequence: CASSLGVGYNEQFF. The DNA of the CDR3 is TGTGCCAGCAGCCTGGGAGTGGGGTACAATGAGCAGTTCTTC.